This TCR beta chain is from a study of shared clonotypes between healthy human individuals. Healthy HIV-negative adults without recent acute infections or vaccinations served as donors. This CDR3 region has 14 residues. Trimming took 6 bases from V and 0 from J, leaving 12 bases between them. Germline lookup yields CDR1 MNHEY and CDR2 SVGAGI. Clones were sequenced by immunoSEQ multiplex PCR, and TCRdb holds only the in-frame ones, with some missing. This repertoire shows over a million clones, roughly 96% found once; its top ten account for approximately 1%. Sequenced material: naive CD4+ T cells sorted from blood. Described subset: CD45RA+ positively selected. J is TRBJ2-7 and V is TRBV6-5, with a possible D match to TRBD2 (6 bases). The clonotype was recovered from a man in his thirties or forties in good health. Here the CDR3 DNA reads TGTGCCAGCAGCCGGGGACTTAGCTCCTACGAGCAGTACTTC. Its protein is CASSRGLSSYEQYF.